These T cell receptor beta chains were read from a single sample in a study of cytomegalovirus exposure and HLA in healthy donors. Here immunoSEQ multiplex PCR was the method, and the copy in TCRdb shows in-frame clones only, minus some. This sample carries 150,000 to 200,000 clones, about 80% of them seen once, and the ten largest clones take roughly 3.6%. Sequences were obtained from PBMCs. Source of these receptors: a man between 35 and 55 years old in good health and CMV-seropositive. CDR3s include the opening cysteine and the closing phenylalanine or tryptophan. D genes are given only for firm matches. Clone size is shown for a subset of rows, as once, few, many or a class of expanded clone.

CDR3 protein,CDR3 DNA,CDR3 length,V gene,clone size,J gene,D gene
CASSELGQGYGYTF,TGTGCCAGCAGTGAATTGGGACAGGGGTATGGCTACACCTTC,14,TRBV2,.,TRBJ1-2,TRBD1
CASSSQVGGATYEQYF,TGCGCCAGCAGCTCACAGGTCGGGGGTGCTACCTACGAGCAGTACTTC,16,TRBV5-1,.,TRBJ2-7,.
CASSPLAGVADTQYF,TGTGCCAGCTCACCACTAGCGGGAGTGGCAGATACGCAGTATTTT,15,TRBV18,.,TRBJ2-3,TRBD2
CSVRTGSSSGNTIYF,TGCAGCGTTAGGACAGGTTCGAGCTCTGGAAACACCATATATTTT,15,TRBV29-1,.,TRBJ1-3,TRBD1
CASSGLDSVNEKLFF,TGTGCCAGCAGTGGCCTAGACAGTGTTAATGAAAAACTGTTTTTT,15,TRBV6-1,.,TRBJ1-4,.
CATGTGTGTGELFF,TGTGCCACCGGGACAGGGACCGGCACCGGGGAGCTGTTTTTT,14,TRBV2,.,TRBJ2-2,TRBD1
CASTQEGAAYEQYF,TGTGCCAGCACCCAAGAGGGGGCGGCCTACGAGCAGTACTTC,14,TRBV11-2,.,TRBJ2-7,TRBD1
CASSQYGGLDVYNEQFF,TGTGCCAGCAGCCAGTATGGGGGACTAGACGTCTACAATGAGCAGTTCTTC,17,TRBV4-2,.,TRBJ2-1,TRBD2
CASSSAGLAAYEQYF,TGTGCCAGCAGCAGCGCGGGACTAGCGGCCTACGAGCAGTACTTC,15,TRBV7-8,.,TRBJ2-7,TRBD2
CASNEGGRGTEAFF,TGTGCCAGCAACGAAGGGGGAAGGGGAACTGAAGCTTTCTTT,14,TRBV2,few,TRBJ1-1,.
CASSSGGSSSGNTIYF,TGTGCCAGCTCATCGGGAGGCTCCAGCTCTGGAAACACCATATATTTT,16,TRBV18,.,TRBJ1-3,.
CSVDQRAALAYNEQFF,TGCAGCGTTGACCAGAGAGCGGCCCTGGCCTACAATGAGCAGTTCTTC,16,TRBV29-1,.,TRBJ2-1,.
CASSQSWTGVKETQYF,TGTGCCAGCAGCCAATCGTGGACAGGGGTGAAAGAGACCCAGTACTTC,16,TRBV5-6,.,TRBJ2-5,TRBD1
CAISDEQSSYNEQFF,TGTGCCATCAGTGATGAACAGAGCTCCTACAATGAGCAGTTCTTC,15,TRBV10-3,once,TRBJ2-1,.
CASSLDQDRGLSYEQYF,TGTGCCAGCAGCTTAGACCAGGACAGGGGGCTCTCCTACGAGCAGTACTTC,17,TRBV7-9,.,TRBJ2-7,TRBD1
CASSVQSNTEAFF,TGTGCCAGCAGCGTACAGTCGAACACTGAAGCTTTCTTT,13,TRBV5-4,few,TRBJ1-1,.
CASTKGLAGGYEQFF,TGTGCCAGCACCAAGGGACTAGCGGGAGGGTATGAGCAGTTCTTC,15,TRBV6-1,.,TRBJ2-1,TRBD2
CASSLQTGNTIYF,TGTGCCAGCAGTTTACAAACTGGAAACACCATATATTTT,13,TRBV28,once,TRBJ1-3,.
CASSVGSGSSGDTQYF,TGTGCCAGCAGCGTCGGTAGCGGGAGTAGTGGGGATACGCAGTATTTT,16,TRBV7-7,.,TRBJ2-3,TRBD2
CASSPLSYEQYF,TGTGCCAGCAGCCCCTTGTCTTACGAGCAGTACTTC,12,TRBV10-3,.,TRBJ2-7,.
CASSVGTRDYEQYF,TGTGCCAGCAGCGTCGGGACTAGGGACTACGAGCAGTACTTC,14,TRBV6-6,.,TRBJ2-7,TRBD2
CASSLGTSGGAWETQYF,TGTGCCAGCAGCTTGGGGACTAGCGGGGGGGCATGGGAGACCCAGTACTTC,17,TRBV5-4,.,TRBJ2-5,TRBD2
CASTSGTSASYEQYF,TGTGCCAGCACCTCCGGGACTAGCGCTTCCTACGAGCAGTACTTC,15,TRBV6-1,.,TRBJ2-7,TRBD2
CASSLVAGEGDTQYF,TGTGCCAGCAGCTTAGTTGCGGGGGAGGGGGATACGCAGTATTTT,15,TRBV7-6,.,TRBJ2-3,TRBD2
CASSPTSGTYEQYF,TGTGCCAGCAGTCCCACTAGCGGCACCTACGAGCAGTACTTC,14,TRBV6-6,.,TRBJ2-7,TRBD2
CSATSGEAFF,TGCAGTGCTACCAGTGGTGAAGCTTTCTTT,10,TRBV20-1,few,TRBJ1-1,.
CASSLKGDRRYSSYEQYF,TGTGCCAGCAGCTTAAAAGGCGACAGGCGATATAGCTCCTACGAGCAGTACTTC,18,TRBV7-8,.,TRBJ2-7,.
CASSGQGADGYTF,TGCGCCAGCAGCGGACAGGGGGCTGATGGCTACACCTTC,13,TRBV10-1,few,TRBJ1-2,TRBD1
CASSVETGGTEAFF,TGTGCCAGCAGTGTGGAGACAGGGGGCACTGAAGCTTTCTTT,14,TRBV2,.,TRBJ1-1,TRBD1
CSVEQQGSETQYF,TGCAGCGTTGAGCAACAGGGATCAGAGACCCAGTACTTC,13,TRBV29-1,once,TRBJ2-5,.
CASRPQGSTDTQYF,TGTGCCAGCAGACCCCAGGGGAGCACAGATACGCAGTATTTT,14,TRBV6-1,.,TRBJ2-3,.
CASSPRQGARHEQYF,TGTGCCAGCAGCCCCAGACAGGGGGCGAGGCACGAGCAGTACTTC,15,TRBV7-6,.,TRBJ2-7,TRBD1
CASSRQDSNQPQHF,TGTGCCAGCTCACGACAGGATAGCAATCAGCCCCAGCATTTT,14,TRBV18,.,TRBJ1-5,.
CAISESQRAGYTF,TGTGCCATCAGTGAGTCTCAGAGGGCTGGCTACACCTTC,13,TRBV10-3,.,TRBJ1-2,.
CATSRGPASGRYEQYF,TGTGCCACCAGCCGAGGCCCGGCTAGCGGGAGGTACGAGCAGTACTTC,16,TRBV15,.,TRBJ2-7,TRBD2
CASPKAGGTEAFF,TGTGCCAGCCCCAAGGCAGGAGGGACTGAAGCTTTCTTT,13,TRBV6-5,.,TRBJ1-1,.
CASSSGTSGGETQYF,TGTGCCAGCAGCTCCGGGACTAGCGGGGGAGAGACCCAGTACTTC,15,TRBV7-3,.,TRBJ2-5,TRBD2
CASSLFSGRNTGELFF,TGTGCCAGCAGTTTATTTAGCGGGCGAAACACCGGGGAGCTGTTTTTT,16,TRBV28,few,TRBJ2-2,TRBD2
CAIQGNTEAFF,TGTGCCATCCAGGGTAACACTGAAGCTTTCTTT,11,TRBV28,.,TRBJ1-1,.